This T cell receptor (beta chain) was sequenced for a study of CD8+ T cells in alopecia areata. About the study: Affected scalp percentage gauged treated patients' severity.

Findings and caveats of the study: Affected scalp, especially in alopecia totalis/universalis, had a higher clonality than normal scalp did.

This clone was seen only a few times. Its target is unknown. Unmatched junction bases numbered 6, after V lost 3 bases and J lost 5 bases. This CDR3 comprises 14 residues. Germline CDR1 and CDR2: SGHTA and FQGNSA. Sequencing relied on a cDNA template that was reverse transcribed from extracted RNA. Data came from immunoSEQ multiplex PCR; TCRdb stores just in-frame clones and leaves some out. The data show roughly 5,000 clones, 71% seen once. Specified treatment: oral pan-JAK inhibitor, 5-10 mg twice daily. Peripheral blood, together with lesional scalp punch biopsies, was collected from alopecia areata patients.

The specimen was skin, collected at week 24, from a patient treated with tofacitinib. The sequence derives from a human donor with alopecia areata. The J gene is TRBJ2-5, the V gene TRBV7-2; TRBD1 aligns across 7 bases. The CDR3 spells CASSFNRGVETQYF. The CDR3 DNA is TGTGCCAGCAGCTTTAACAGGGGTGTGGAGACCCAGTACTTC.